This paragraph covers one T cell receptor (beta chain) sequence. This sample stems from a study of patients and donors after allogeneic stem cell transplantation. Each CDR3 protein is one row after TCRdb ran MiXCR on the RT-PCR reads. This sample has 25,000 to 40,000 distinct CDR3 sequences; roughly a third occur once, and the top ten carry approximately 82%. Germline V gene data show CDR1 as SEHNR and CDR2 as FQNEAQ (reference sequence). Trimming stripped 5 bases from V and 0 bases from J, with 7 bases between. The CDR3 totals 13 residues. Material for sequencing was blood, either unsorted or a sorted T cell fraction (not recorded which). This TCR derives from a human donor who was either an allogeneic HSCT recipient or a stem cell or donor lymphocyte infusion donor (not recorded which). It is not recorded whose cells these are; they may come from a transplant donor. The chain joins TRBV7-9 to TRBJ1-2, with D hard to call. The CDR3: CASSPSANYGYTF. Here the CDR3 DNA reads TGTGCCAGCAGCCCCAGTGCTAACTATGGCTACACCTTC.